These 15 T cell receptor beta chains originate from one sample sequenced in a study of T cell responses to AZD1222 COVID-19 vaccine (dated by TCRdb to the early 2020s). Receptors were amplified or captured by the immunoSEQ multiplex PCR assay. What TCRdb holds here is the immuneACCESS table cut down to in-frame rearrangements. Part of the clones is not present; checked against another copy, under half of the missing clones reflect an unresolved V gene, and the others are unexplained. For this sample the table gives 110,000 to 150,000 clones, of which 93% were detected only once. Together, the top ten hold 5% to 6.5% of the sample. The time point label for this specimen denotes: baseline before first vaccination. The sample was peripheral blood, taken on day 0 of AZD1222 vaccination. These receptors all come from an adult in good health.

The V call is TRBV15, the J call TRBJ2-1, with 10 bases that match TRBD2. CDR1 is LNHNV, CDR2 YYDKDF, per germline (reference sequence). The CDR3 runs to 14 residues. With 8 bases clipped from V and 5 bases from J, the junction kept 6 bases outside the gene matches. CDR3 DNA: TGTGCCACCGAGCTAGCGGGAGAGGACAATGAGCAGTTCTTC. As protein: CATELAGEDNEQFF.

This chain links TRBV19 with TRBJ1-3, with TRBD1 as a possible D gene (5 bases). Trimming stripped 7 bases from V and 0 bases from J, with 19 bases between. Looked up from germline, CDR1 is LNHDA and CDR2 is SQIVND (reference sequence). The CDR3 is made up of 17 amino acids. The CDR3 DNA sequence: TGTGCCAGTATAGAAGGGCCGGGACTTTTCTCTGGAAACACCATATATTTT. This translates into CASIEGPGLFSGNTIYF.

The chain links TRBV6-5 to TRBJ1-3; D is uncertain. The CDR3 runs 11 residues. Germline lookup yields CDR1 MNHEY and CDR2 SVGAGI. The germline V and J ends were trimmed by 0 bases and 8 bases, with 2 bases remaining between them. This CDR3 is CASSYSDTIYF. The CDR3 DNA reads TGTGCCAGCAGTTACTCGGACACCATATATTTT.

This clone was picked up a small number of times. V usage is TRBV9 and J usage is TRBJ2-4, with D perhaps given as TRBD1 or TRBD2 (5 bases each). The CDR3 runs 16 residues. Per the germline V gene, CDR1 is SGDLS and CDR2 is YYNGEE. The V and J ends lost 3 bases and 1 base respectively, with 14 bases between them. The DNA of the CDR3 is TGTGCCAGCAGCGGGGGGTTCGAAGGGGCCAAAAACATTCAGTACTTC. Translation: CASSGGFEGAKNIQYF.

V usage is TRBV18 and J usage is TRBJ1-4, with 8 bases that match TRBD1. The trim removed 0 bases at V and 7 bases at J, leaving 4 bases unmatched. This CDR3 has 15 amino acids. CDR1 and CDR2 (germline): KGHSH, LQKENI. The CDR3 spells CASSPPQGAGEKLFF. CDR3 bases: TGTGCCAGCTCACCACCGCAGGGGGCGGGTGAAAAACTGTTTTTT.

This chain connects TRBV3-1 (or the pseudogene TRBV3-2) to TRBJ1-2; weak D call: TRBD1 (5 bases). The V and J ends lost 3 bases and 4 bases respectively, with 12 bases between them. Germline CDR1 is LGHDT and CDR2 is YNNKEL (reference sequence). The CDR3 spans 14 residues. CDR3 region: CASSHFNQGYGYTF. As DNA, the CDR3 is TGTGCCAGCAGCCACTTCAACCAGGGCTATGGCTACACCTTC.

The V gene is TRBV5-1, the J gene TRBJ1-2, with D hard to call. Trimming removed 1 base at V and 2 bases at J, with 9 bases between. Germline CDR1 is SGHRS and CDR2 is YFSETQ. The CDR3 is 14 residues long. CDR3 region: CASSLMDGNYGYTF. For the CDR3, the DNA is TGCGCCAGCAGCTTGATGGACGGGAACTATGGCTACACCTTC.

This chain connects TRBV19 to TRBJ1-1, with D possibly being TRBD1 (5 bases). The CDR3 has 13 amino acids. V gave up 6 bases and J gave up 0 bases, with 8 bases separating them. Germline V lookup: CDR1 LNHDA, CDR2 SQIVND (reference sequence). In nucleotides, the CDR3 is TGTGCCAGTAGGACAGCCCTGAACACTGAAGCTTTCTTT. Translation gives CASRTALNTEAFF.

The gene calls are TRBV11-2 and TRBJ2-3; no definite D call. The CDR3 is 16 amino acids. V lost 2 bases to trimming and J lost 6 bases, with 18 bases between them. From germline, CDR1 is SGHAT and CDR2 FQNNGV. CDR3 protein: CASSLRSMGQADTQYF. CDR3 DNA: TGTGCCAGCAGCTTAAGAAGTATGGGTCAGGCCGATACGCAGTATTTT. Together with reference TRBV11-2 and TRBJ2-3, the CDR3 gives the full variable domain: EAGVAQSPRYKIIEKRQSVAFWCNPISGHATLYWYQQILGQGPKLLIQFQNNGVVDDSQLPKDRFSAERLKGVDSTLKIQPAKLEDSAVYLCASSLRSMGQADTQYFGPGTRLTVL.

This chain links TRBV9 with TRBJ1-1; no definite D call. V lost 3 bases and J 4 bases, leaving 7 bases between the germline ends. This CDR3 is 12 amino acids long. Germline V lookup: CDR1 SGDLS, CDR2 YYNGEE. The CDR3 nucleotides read TGTGCCAGCAGCGGCGGATCCACTGAAGCTTTCTTT. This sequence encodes CASSGGSTEAFF.

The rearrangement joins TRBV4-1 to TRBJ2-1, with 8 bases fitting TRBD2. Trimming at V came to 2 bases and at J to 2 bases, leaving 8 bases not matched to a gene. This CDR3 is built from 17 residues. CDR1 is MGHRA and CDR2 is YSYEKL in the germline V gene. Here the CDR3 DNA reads TGCGCCAGCAGCCAAAGCATGCGGGAGGCGACCTACAATGAGCAGTTCTTC. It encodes CASSQSMREATYNEQFF.

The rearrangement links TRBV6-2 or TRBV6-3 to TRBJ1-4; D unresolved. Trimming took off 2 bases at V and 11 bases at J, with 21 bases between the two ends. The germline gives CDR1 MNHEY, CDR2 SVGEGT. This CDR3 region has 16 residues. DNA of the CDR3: TGTGCCAGCAGTTACATGGCAGCTGATGTAATGAAGAAACTGTTTTTT. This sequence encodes CASSYMAADVMKKLFF.

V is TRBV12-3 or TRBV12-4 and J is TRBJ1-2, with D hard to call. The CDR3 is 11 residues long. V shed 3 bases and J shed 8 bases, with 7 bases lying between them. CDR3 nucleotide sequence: TGTGCCAGCAGTTTGGGAGACGGCTACACCTTC. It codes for CASSLGDGYTF.

The CDR3 DNA sequence: TGTGCCAGCAGCTTCACGGAACCAAATGAAGCTTTCTTT. Translating gives CASSFTEPNEAFF. This chain links TRBV7-2 with TRBJ1-1; D not certain. Trimming stripped 3 bases from V and 7 bases from J, with 12 bases between. Per the germline V gene, CDR1 is SGHTA and CDR2 is FQGNSA. There are 13 residues in the CDR3.

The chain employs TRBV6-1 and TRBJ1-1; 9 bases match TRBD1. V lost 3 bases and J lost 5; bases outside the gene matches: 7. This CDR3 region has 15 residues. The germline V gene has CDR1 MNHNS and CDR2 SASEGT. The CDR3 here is CASSDPHRGRTEAFF. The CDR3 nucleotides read TGTGCCAGCAGTGACCCCCACAGGGGGCGAACTGAAGCTTTCTTT.